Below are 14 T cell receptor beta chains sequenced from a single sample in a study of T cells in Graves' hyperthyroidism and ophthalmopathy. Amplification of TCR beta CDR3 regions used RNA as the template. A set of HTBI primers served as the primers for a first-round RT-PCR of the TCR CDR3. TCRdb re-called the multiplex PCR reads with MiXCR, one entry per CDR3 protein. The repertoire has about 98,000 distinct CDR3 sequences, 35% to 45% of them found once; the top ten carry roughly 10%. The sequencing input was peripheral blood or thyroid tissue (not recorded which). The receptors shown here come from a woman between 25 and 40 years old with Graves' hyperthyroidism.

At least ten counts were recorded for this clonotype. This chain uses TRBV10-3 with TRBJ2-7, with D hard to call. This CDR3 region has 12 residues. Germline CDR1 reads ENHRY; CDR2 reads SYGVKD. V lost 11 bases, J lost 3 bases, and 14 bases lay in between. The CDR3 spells CAVARADYEQYF. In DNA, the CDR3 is TGTGCCGTCGCACGGGCCGACTACGAGCAGTACTTC.

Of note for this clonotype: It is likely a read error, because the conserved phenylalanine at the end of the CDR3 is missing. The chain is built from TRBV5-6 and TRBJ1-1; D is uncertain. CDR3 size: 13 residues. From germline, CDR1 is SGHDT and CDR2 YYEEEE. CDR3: CASSRTQNTEAFS. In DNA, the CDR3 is TGCGCCAGCAGCCGGACGCAGAACACTGAAGCTTTCTCT.

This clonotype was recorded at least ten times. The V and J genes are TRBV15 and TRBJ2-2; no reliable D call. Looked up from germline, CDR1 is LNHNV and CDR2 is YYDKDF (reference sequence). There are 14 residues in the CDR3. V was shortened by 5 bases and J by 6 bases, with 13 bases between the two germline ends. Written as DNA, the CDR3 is TGTGCCACCAGCTCAACCAGGCGTGCCGGGGAGCTGTTTTTT. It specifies CATSSTRRAGELFF.

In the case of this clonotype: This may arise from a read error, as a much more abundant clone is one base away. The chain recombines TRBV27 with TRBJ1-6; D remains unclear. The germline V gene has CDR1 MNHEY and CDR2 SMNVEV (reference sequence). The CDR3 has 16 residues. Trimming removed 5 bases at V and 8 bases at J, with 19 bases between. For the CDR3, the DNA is TGTGCCAGCAGTCCCCCCCGGGGTCTGAGTTATTCACCCCTCCACTTT. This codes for CASSPPRGLSYSPLHF.

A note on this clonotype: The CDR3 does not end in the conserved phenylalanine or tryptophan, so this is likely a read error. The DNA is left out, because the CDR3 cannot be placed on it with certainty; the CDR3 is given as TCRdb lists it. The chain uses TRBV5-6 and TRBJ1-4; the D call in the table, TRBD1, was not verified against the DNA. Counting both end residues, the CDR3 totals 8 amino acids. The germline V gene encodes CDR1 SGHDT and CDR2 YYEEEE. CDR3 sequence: CASSLGGR.

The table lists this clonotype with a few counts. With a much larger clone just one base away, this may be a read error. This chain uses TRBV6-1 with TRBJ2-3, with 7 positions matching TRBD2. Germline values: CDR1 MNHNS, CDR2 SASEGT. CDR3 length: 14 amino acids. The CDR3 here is CATSPAGLTDTRYF. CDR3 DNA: TGTGCCACCAGTCCAGCGGGGCTCACAGATACGCGGTATTTT.

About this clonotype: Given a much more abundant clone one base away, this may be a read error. The CDR3, as DNA: TGTGCCAGCAGCTATTATAAAGCGGGGAGGAACACCGGGGAGCTGGTTTTT. It codes for CASSYYKAGRNTGELVF. The gene calls are TRBV6-6 and TRBJ2-2, with 7 bases matching TRBD2. The germline V gene has CDR1 MNHNY and CDR2 SVGAGI (reference sequence). The CDR3 is 17 amino acids.

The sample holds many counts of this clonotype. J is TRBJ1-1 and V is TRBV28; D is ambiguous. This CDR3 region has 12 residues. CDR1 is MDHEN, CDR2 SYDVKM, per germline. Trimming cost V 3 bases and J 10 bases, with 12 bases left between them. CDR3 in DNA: TGTGCCAGCAGTTTCACCTACGATAGAGCTTTCTTT. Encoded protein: CASSFTYDRAFF.

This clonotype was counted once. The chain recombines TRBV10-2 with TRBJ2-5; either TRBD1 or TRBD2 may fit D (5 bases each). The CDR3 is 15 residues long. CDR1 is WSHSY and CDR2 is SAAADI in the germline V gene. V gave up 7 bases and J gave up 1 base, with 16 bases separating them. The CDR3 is CASTPGAGPQETQYF. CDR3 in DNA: TGCGCCAGCACCCCCGGGGCAGGCCCCCAAGAGACCCAGTACTTC.

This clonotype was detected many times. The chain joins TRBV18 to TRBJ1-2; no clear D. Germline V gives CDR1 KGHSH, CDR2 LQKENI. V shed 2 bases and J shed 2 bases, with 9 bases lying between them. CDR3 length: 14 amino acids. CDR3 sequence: CASSPGPTNYGYTF. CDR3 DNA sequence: TGTGCCAGCTCACCAGGGCCGACAAACTATGGCTACACCTTC.

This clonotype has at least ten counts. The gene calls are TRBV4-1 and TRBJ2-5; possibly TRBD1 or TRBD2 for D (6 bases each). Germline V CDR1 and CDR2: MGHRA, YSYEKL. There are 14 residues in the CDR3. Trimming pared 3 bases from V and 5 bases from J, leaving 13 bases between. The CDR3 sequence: CASSQRDMGETQYF. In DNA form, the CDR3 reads TGCGCCAGCAGCCAGCGGGACATGGGTGAGACCCAGTACTTC.

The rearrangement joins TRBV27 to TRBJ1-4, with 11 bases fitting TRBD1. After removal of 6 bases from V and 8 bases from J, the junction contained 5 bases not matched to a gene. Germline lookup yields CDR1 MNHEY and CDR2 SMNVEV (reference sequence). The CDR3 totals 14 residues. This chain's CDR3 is CASRGTGGREKLFF. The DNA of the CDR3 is TGTGCCAGCAGGGGGACAGGGGGTCGGGAAAAACTGTTTTTT.

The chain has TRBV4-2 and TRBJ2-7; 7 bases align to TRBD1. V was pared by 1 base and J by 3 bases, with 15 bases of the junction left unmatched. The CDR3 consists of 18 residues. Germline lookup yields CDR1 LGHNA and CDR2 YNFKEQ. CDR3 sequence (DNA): TGTGCCAGCAGCCAAGGACAGGGTGCGGTTTGGGGCTACTACGAGCAGTACTTC. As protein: CASSQGQGAVWGYYEQYF.

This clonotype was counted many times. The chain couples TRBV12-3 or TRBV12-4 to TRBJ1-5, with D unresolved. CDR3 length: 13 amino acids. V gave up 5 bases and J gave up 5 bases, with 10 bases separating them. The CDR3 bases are TGTGCCAGCAGTGCCGTCGGGCATCAGCCCCAGCATTTT. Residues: CASSAVGHQPQHF.